These T cell receptor beta chains were read from a single sample in a study of OX40 agonist ivuxolimab in advanced cancers. Produced via immunoSEQ multiplex PCR; TCRdb's table is partial and in-frame only. The sample has around 65,000 clones, about 85% seen once. Sequenced here: CD4+ or CD8+ T cells sorted from blood, sampled in a trial of the OX40 agonist ivuxolimab. These receptors were taken from an adult with an advanced solid tumor such as melanoma, head and neck, liver or kidney cancer. The CDR3 runs from the conserved cysteine through the conserved F or W. The D gene is left open where the match is weak. Clone size, where shown, is once, few, many, or a class for clones that have expanded.

j_call d_call v_call clone_size cdr3_nt cdr3_aa
TRBJ2-7 TRBD2 TRBV5-1 - TGCGCCAGCAGCCGGGGACTAGCGGGGGGCCACTCCTACGAGCAGTACTTC CASSRGLAGGHSYEQYF
TRBJ2-3 - TRBV9 - TGTGCCAGCAGCGTAGGAGGGGCAGGTTTAACAGATACGCAGTATTTT CASSVGGAGLTDTQYF
TRBJ1-2 - TRBV7-2 - TGTGCCAGCAGCGGAGACAGGAGCGCCTCCTATGGCTACACCTTC CASSGDRSASYGYTF
TRBJ1-2 - TRBV5-1 - TGCGCCAGCAGCTTGGGTGGGAGGACGGGAGTCGGTGGCTACACCTTC CASSLGGRTGVGGYTF
TRBJ2-2 TRBD1 TRBV27 - TGTGCCAGCAGTTTAGTGACAGGGAACGGGGAGCTGTTTTTT CASSLVTGNGELFF
TRBJ1-2 - TRBV5-6 - TGTGCCAGCAGCCTATTCCCCCGTAGGTTAGGCGATGGCTGCACCTTC CASSLFPRRLGDGCTF
TRBJ2-3 - TRBV30 - TGTGCCTGGAGTGTACCGAGGATTATGGATACGCAGTATTTT CAWSVPRIMDTQYF
TRBJ2-3 TRBD2 TRBV19 once TGTGCCAGTAGGCCTCTAGCGGCGCTCACAGATACGCAGTATTTT CASRPLAALTDTQYF
TRBJ2-1 - TRBV6-5 - TGTGCCAGCAGCCCGAAAAACCTTCAGGGCAATGAGCAGTTCTTC CASSPKNLQGNEQFF
TRBJ2-1 TRBD1 TRBV5-5 - TGTGCCAGCAGCCCCGGACAGGGCTACAATGAGCAGTTCTTC CASSPGQGYNEQFF
TRBJ2-5 - TRBV5-1 - TGCGCCAGCAGCCAACAGGGAGGGGGGGAGACCCAGTACTTC CASSQQGGGETQYF
TRBJ2-2 TRBD1 TRBV2 - TGTGCCAGCAGTGAAGCGGGGACAGGGTGGTTCACCGGGGAGCTGTTTTTT CASSEAGTGWFTGELFF
TRBJ2-5 - TRBV6-1 - TGTGCCAGCAGTGGAGAGAGATCAGAGACCCAGTACTTC CASSGERSETQYF
TRBJ1-1 - TRBV30 few TGTGCCTACGCGCATCGGGGGTTAGGAGGTGAAGCTTTCTTT CAYAHRGLGGEAFF
TRBJ1-4 - TRBV12-5 - TGTGCTAGTGGTTCAGGGGACTTCGCTAATGAAAAACTGTTTTTT CASGSGDFANEKLFF
TRBJ1-1 - TRBV5-1 - TGCGCCAGCAGCCTCGGATGGGTGAACACTGAAGCTTTCTTT CASSLGWVNTEAFF
TRBJ1-2 - TRBV19 - TGTGCCAGTGCTCCTAGCTGGGGGGCGGTAAGCTACACCTTC CASAPSWGAVSYTF
TRBJ2-3 - TRBV15 - TGTGCCACCAGCAGAGAATGGGGACGCACAGATACGCAGTATTTT CATSREWGRTDTQYF
TRBJ1-1 TRBD1 TRBV4-1 - TGCGCCAGCAGCCAGGACAGGGGGCGAATGACGAACACTGAAGCTTTCTTT CASSQDRGRMTNTEAFF
TRBJ1-1 - TRBV6-5 - TGTGCCAGCAGCCGCTGGGACACTGAAGCTTTCTTT CASSRWDTEAFF
TRBJ1-5 - TRBV27 - TGTGCCAGCAGTTTCCAGGGTCTAGGCAATCAGCCCCAGCATTTT CASSFQGLGNQPQHF
TRBJ2-7 TRBD2 TRBV16 - TGTGCCAGCAGCCAAGGGACTAGCGGGGGGACGCGGGGTTACGAGCAGTACTTC CASSQGTSGGTRGYEQYF
TRBJ2-7 - TRBV11-2 - TGTGCCAGCAGCTCAGGGGCGTACGAGCAGTACTTC CASSSGAYEQYF
TRBJ2-5 - TRBV6-5 - TGTGCCAGCAGTCCCACAGGGACCAACCAAGAGACCCAGTACTTC CASSPTGTNQETQYF